The 20 T cell receptor beta chains below all came from one sample that was sequenced in a study of OX40 agonist ivuxolimab in advanced cancers. Using immunoSEQ multiplex PCR, the repertoire was profiled, and TCRdb retains in-frame clones only, with some absent. The sample has approximately 76,000 clones, roughly nine tenths seen once. The sample was CD4+ or CD8+ T cells sorted from blood, taken in a trial of the OX40 agonist ivuxolimab. All receptors come from an adult with an advanced solid tumor such as melanoma, head and neck, liver or kidney cancer.

In this sample, this clone turned up a few times. The same CDR3 is also encoded by other DNA sequences in this sample. This chain links TRBV7-3 with TRBJ2-2, with D possibly TRBD2 on 5 matching bases. V lost 5 bases to trimming and J lost 5 bases, with 9 bases between them. Germline CDR1 and CDR2: SGHTA and FQGTGA. The CDR3 consists of 13 residues. CDR3 region: CASSRPGTGELFF. DNA for the CDR3: TGTGCCAGCAGCCGGCCGGGGACCGGGGAGCTGTTTTTT. The variable domain in full, with the rest retrieved from reference TRBV7-3 and TRBJ2-2, is GAGVSQTPSNKVTEKGKYVELRCDPISGHTALYWYRQSLGQGPEFLIYFQGTGAADDSGLPNDRFFAVRPEGSVSTLKIQRTERGDSAVYLCASSRPGTGELFFGEGSRLTVL.

The V call is TRBV6-5, the J call TRBJ1-6; D gene uncertain. This CDR3 has 13 residues. V lost 10 bases, J lost 8 bases, and 15 bases lay in between. Germline CDR1 MNHEY, CDR2 SVGAGI. The CDR3 region is CATLRSEDSPLHF. The DNA for the CDR3 is TGTGCCACCCTCCGAAGTGAAGATTCACCCCTCCACTTT.

The chain couples TRBV2 to TRBJ1-5, with TRBD1 identical over 9 bases. The J segment lost 2 bases and the V segment lost 8 bases, leaving 1 base of the junction unmatched. Germline V gene data show CDR1 as SNHLY and CDR2 as FYNNEI. The CDR3 is 13 amino acids. The CDR3 DNA reads as TGTGCCAGCCGGGACAGGGGCAATCAGCCCCAGCATTTT. It yields the protein CASRDRGNQPQHF.

The chain uses TRBV5-8 and TRBJ2-3, with no clear D. Trimming stripped 1 base from V and 8 bases from J, with 8 bases between. Germline V lookup: CDR1 SGHTS, CDR2 YDEGEE. This CDR3 is 12 amino acids long. The CDR3, as DNA: TGTGCCAGCAGCTTGACCCTGGGTACGCAGTATTTT. Translating it yields CASSLTLGTQYF.

This clone was seen just once. V is TRBV25-1 and J is TRBJ2-1; D is unclear. The V end lost 7 bases, the J end lost 3 bases, and 10 bases lay between the germline ends. Germline CDR1 MGHDK, CDR2 SYGVNS. The CDR3 covers 13 residues. The CDR3 region has the DNA TGTGCCAGCAAACCGAATCTCTACAATGAGCAGTTCTTC. This gives the protein CASKPNLYNEQFF.

J is TRBJ1-2 and V is TRBV4-2, with TRBD1 matching over 12 bases. Losses at the gene ends were 1 base for V and 1 base for J; bases not matched to a gene: 7. The CDR3 is made up of 18 amino acids. From germline, CDR1 is LGHNA and CDR2 YNFKEQ. CDR3 bases: TGTGCCAGCAGCCAAGCCGGGACAGGGGGCTATTTTAACTATGGCTACACCTTC. Protein: CASSQAGTGGYFNYGYTF.

This chain joins TRBV7-8 and TRBJ1-2; 7 nucleotides align to TRBD1. V lost 5 bases to trimming and J lost 5 bases; unmatched junction nucleotides: 5. This CDR3 has 13 residues. Germline V CDR1 and CDR2: SGHVS, FQNEAQ. The CDR3 sequence is CASSADRIYGYTF. The CDR3 region has the DNA TGTGCCAGCAGCGCGGACAGGATATATGGCTACACCTTC.

The V call is TRBV27, the J call TRBJ1-1, with 8 bases matching TRBD1. Germline lookup yields CDR1 MNHEY and CDR2 SMNVEV (reference sequence). The CDR3 runs 16 residues. V trimming: 10 bases; J trimming: 0 bases; junction bases outside the gene matches: 13. CDR3 nucleotides: TGTGCCACCCTGACAGGGGCCCCGACCGTGAACACTGAAGCTTTCTTT. Translation gives CATLTGAPTVNTEAFF.

The chain recombines TRBV4-2 with TRBJ2-7; D not certain. CDR1 LGHNA and CDR2 YNFKEQ come from the germline V gene. CDR3 length: 14 amino acids. Trimming left V 1 base short and J 3 bases short, with 10 bases between. In DNA, the CDR3 is TGTGCCAGCAGCCAAGTTCCACACGACTACGAGCAGTACTTC. Protein product: CASSQVPHDYEQYF.

This CDR3 is CASSDTAGSGQQYF. Here the CDR3 DNA reads TGTGCCAGCAGTGACACCGCAGGGTCTGGGCAGCAGTACTTC. The chain joins TRBV25-1 to TRBJ2-7, with D perhaps matching TRBD1 (5 bases). Trimming removed 3 bases from V and 8 bases from J, with 17 bases in between. The germline gives CDR1 MGHDK, CDR2 SYGVNS. The CDR3 covers 14 residues.

This sequence joins TRBV5-1 and TRBJ2-5; TRBD1 aligns across 7 bases. The CDR3 is 14 residues long. CDR1 and CDR2 (germline): SGHRS, YFSETQ. The trim removed 3 bases at V and 2 bases at J, leaving 4 bases unmatched. CDR3 loop: CASSSSGQQETQYF. CDR3 sequence (DNA): TGCGCCAGCAGCTCGTCGGGACAGCAAGAGACCCAGTACTTC.

The rearrangement uses TRBV6-4 and TRBJ2-3, with D tentatively TRBD2 (6 bases). V gave up 4 bases and J gave up 4 bases, with 9 bases separating them. Looked up from germline, CDR1 is MRHNA and CDR2 is SNTAGT. This CDR3 has 13 amino acids. CDR3 DNA sequence: TGTGCCAGCAGTGGGTCTAGCGCAGATACGCAGTATTTT. It specifies CASSGSSADTQYF.

The chain is built from TRBV5-4 and TRBJ1-2, with no clear D. The V and J ends lost 0 bases and 5 bases respectively, with 5 bases between them. The germline gives CDR1 SGHNT, CDR2 YYREEE (reference sequence). The CDR3 runs to 12 residues. CDR3 in amino acids: CASSLDKYGYTF. CDR3 in DNA: TGTGCCAGCAGCTTGGACAAGTATGGCTACACCTTC.

This clone was picked up a small number of times. The chain combines TRBV30 with TRBJ1-5, with D possibly matching TRBD1 (6 bases). This CDR3 has 12 residues. The ends were cut back, 5 bases at V and 3 bases at J, with 8 bases in the middle. CDR1 and CDR2 from the germline V gene are GTSNPN and SVGIG (reference sequence). The DNA for the CDR3 is TGTGCCTGGGGACAGTCCAATCAGCCCCAGCATTTT. Its protein is CAWGQSNQPQHF.

The CDR3 nucleotides read TGTGCCAGCAGCCAGGCTCGACTAGCGGGGGACCGCAATGAGCAGTTCTTC. Protein: CASSQARLAGDRNEQFF. This chain uses TRBV4-2 with TRBJ2-1; the match to TRBD2 covers 12 bases. The trim removed 3 bases at V and 6 bases at J, leaving 9 bases unmatched. The CDR3 is 17 amino acids. Germline V gives CDR1 LGHNA, CDR2 YNFKEQ.

The J gene is TRBJ2-7, the V gene TRBV9; 8 bases line up with TRBD1. CDR1 is SGDLS and CDR2 is YYNGEE in the germline V gene. The CDR3 is 15 amino acids. V was pared by 0 bases and J by 7 bases, with 9 bases of the junction left unmatched. The CDR3 protein is CASSVGRTGFYEQYF. Written as DNA, the CDR3 is TGTGCCAGCAGCGTAGGTAGGACAGGGTTTTATGAGCAGTACTTC. Together with reference TRBV9 and TRBJ2-7, the CDR3 gives the full variable domain: DSGVTQTPKHLITATGQRVTLRCSPRSGDLSVYWYQQSLDQGLQFLIQYYNGEERAKGNILERFSAQQFPDLHSELNLSSLELGDSALYFCASSVGRTGFYEQYFGPGTRLTVT.

The V gene is TRBV11-2, the J gene TRBJ1-1; a possible D gene is TRBD1 (5 bases). V was shortened by 2 bases and J by 6 bases, with 16 bases between the two germline ends. CDR3 length: 15 residues. Germline CDR1 reads SGHAT; CDR2 reads FQNNGV. The CDR3 DNA reads TGTGCCAGCAGCTTATTCCCCATCGGGACCGCTGAAGCTTTCTTT. Translated, it gives CASSLFPIGTAEAFF.

The rearrangement links TRBV4-1 to TRBJ1-2, with TRBD1 identical over 10 bases. Germline lookup yields CDR1 MGHRA and CDR2 YSYEKL. The J segment lost 7 bases and the V segment lost 3 bases, leaving 5 bases of the junction unmatched. The CDR3 loop spans 14 amino acids. Written as DNA, the CDR3 is TGCGCCAGCAGCCAGGGGACAGGGGCGATTGGCTACACCTTC. Encoded protein: CASSQGTGAIGYTF.

This clone was found a few times. Here the CDR3 DNA reads TGTGCCAGCAGTTTAGTGTCGGGGTTAGCCAAAAACATTCAGTACTTC. Translated: CASSLVSGLAKNIQYF. The V and J genes are TRBV28 and TRBJ2-4, with a possible D match to TRBD2 (5 bases). In germline, CDR1 is MDHEN, CDR2 SYDVKM. This CDR3 contains 16 residues. V lost 2 bases and J 0 bases, leaving 11 bases between the germline ends.

This sequence joins TRBV4-1 and TRBJ2-3; weak D call: TRBD2 (5 bases). The CDR3 contains 17 residues. Germline V CDR1 and CDR2: MGHRA, YSYEKL. V was clipped by 0 bases and J by 0 bases, with 13 bases between them. The CDR3 nucleotides are TGCGCCAGCAGCCAAGATCGGAGCGGCTCTAGCACAGATACGCAGTATTTT. Translating gives CASSQDRSGSSTDTQYF.